These 12 T cell receptor beta chains were all obtained from the same sample, sequenced in a study of circulating tumor DNA in untreated peripheral T-cell lymphoma (dated by TCRdb to about 2021). Receptors were amplified or captured by the immunoSEQ multiplex PCR assay. The immuneACCESS repertoire file appears here via TCRdb, limited to in-frame rearrangements. These files lack a portion of the clones; in checked studies, under half of the deficit traces to unresolved V genes, and the cause of the others is not known. The table for this sample lists about 7,300 clones; roughly 80% of them were counted only once. The ten top clones hold 16% of the sample. The sample consisted of tumor tissue. These receptors were obtained from a human donor with peripheral T-cell lymphoma.

The chain uses TRBV15 and TRBJ2-7; TRBD2 is a possible D gene (6 bases). Germline V CDR1 and CDR2: LNHNV, YYDKDF (reference sequence). The CDR3 loop spans 16 amino acids. The ends were cut back, 3 bases at V and 1 base at J, with 16 bases in the middle. The DNA for the CDR3 is TGTGCCACCAGCAGGGTTCCGGGACTCAGATCCTACGAGCAGTACTTC. Its protein product is CATSRVPGLRSYEQYF. Complete variable domain (other parts from reference TRBV15 and TRBJ2-7): DAMVIQNPRYQVTQFGKPVTLSCSQTLNHNVMYWYQQKSSQAPKLLFHYYDKDFNNEADTPDNFQSRRPNTSFCFLDIRSPGLGDTAMYLCATSRVPGLRSYEQYFGPGTRLTVT.

The rearrangement joins TRBV30 to TRBJ1-1; a weak D match, TRBD1 (5 bases). This CDR3 is 15 amino acids long. V was pared by 3 bases and J by 1 base, with 15 bases between. Germline CDR1 is GTSNPN and CDR2 is SVGIG (reference sequence). This CDR3 is CAWRRFGAENTEAFF. CDR3 nucleotides: TGTGCCTGGAGGCGGTTCGGGGCGGAGAACACTGAAGCTTTCTTT.

The sample holds one count of this clone. J is TRBJ1-2 and V is TRBV1; the table's TRBD1 call for D was not verified on the DNA. TRBV1 is labeled a pseudogene. CDR3 length equals 13 residues. The CDR3 spells CASSRSGTEGYTF. CDR3 DNA: TGCGCCAGCAGCCGATCCGGGACAGAAGGCTACACCTTC.

The chain combines TRBV6-8 with TRBJ1-4; TRBD1 matches at 10 bases. Looked up from germline, CDR1 is MNHGY and CDR2 is SAAAGT. This CDR3 contains 15 residues. With 8 bases clipped from V and 8 bases from J, the junction kept 11 bases outside the gene matches. The chain's CDR3 is CASAGRQGAGEKLFF. The CDR3 DNA reads TGTGCCAGCGCAGGACGACAGGGGGCAGGGGAAAAACTGTTTTTT.

This rearrangement joins TRBV29-1 to TRBJ2-2; D might be TRBD1 (5 bases). Deletions cut 5 bases from V and 3 bases from J, with 13 bases between. The CDR3 is 14 residues long. Germline V lookup: CDR1 SQVTM, CDR2 ANQGSEA. The CDR3 sequence: CSVPRGLDTGELFF. The CDR3 coding sequence is TGCAGCGTTCCTAGGGGCCTCGACACCGGGGAGCTGTTTTTT.

This chain uses TRBV29-1 with TRBJ2-2; D unresolved. The CDR3 runs 12 residues. The germline gives CDR1 SQVTM, CDR2 ANQGSEA. V was shortened by 4 bases and J by 1 base, with 4 bases between the two germline ends. This CDR3 is CSVVGNTGELFF. As DNA, the CDR3 is TGCAGCGTTGTAGGGAACACCGGGGAGCTGTTTTTT.

This rearrangement joins TRBV19 to TRBJ1-2, with TRBD1 matching 10 bases. Trimming at V came to 4 bases and at J to 8 bases, leaving 10 bases not matched to a gene. Germline V gives CDR1 LNHDA, CDR2 SQIVND (reference sequence). The CDR3 is 15 residues long. The CDR3 is CASSTGTGVIRGYTF. The CDR3 bases are TGTGCCAGTAGTACGGGGACAGGGGTGATACGAGGCTACACCTTC.

The chain employs TRBV7-1 and TRBJ2-2; perhaps TRBD1 as D (5 bases). TRBV7-1 is an open reading frame whose function is uncertain. Trimming took off 5 bases at V and 4 bases at J, with 8 bases between the two ends. CDR3 length equals 13 residues. CDR3 nucleotide sequence: TGTGCCAGCAGCGCTCAGGGCACCGGGGAGCTGTTTTTT. Translation: CASSAQGTGELFF.

This chain joins TRBV28 and TRBJ2-5; TRBD1 matches at 7 bases. CDR3 length: 15 residues. Per the germline V gene, CDR1 is MDHEN and CDR2 is SYDVKM. J lost 3 bases, V lost 10 bases, and 14 bases had no gene match. The chain's CDR3 is CATHPPGQTKETQYF. The CDR3 DNA is TGTGCCACCCACCCCCCGGGACAGACTAAAGAGACCCAGTACTTC.

A few counts support this clone. This CDR3 reads CASSYGTFGNTIYF. The CDR3 nucleotides are TGTGCCAGCAGTTACGGGACCTTCGGAAACACCATATATTTT. The chain has TRBV6-8 and TRBJ1-3, with D perhaps matching TRBD1 (5 bases). Trimming pared 2 bases from V and 4 bases from J, leaving 9 bases between. The CDR3 totals 14 residues. Germline V gene sequence: CDR1 MNHGY, CDR2 SAAAGT.

The sample holds a few counts of this clone. This chain connects TRBV5-1 to TRBJ2-2; D may be TRBD1 or TRBD2 (5 bases each). Germline loops: CDR1 SGHRS, CDR2 YFSETQ. CDR3 length: 16 amino acids. V lost 0 bases to trimming and J lost 1 base, with 10 bases between them. The CDR3 bases are TGCGCCAGCAGCTTGGTTGGGACGGGGAACACCGGGGAGCTGTTTTTT. Translated: CASSLVGTGNTGELFF.

V gene TRBV30 combines with J gene TRBJ2-5, with D hard to call. Germline V CDR1 and CDR2: GTSNPN, SVGIG (reference sequence). This CDR3 has 11 residues. Trimming cost V 0 bases and J 4 bases, with 3 bases left between them. The CDR3, as DNA: TGTGCCTGGAGTGTACGAGAGACCCAGTACTTC. It is translated as CAWSVRETQYF.